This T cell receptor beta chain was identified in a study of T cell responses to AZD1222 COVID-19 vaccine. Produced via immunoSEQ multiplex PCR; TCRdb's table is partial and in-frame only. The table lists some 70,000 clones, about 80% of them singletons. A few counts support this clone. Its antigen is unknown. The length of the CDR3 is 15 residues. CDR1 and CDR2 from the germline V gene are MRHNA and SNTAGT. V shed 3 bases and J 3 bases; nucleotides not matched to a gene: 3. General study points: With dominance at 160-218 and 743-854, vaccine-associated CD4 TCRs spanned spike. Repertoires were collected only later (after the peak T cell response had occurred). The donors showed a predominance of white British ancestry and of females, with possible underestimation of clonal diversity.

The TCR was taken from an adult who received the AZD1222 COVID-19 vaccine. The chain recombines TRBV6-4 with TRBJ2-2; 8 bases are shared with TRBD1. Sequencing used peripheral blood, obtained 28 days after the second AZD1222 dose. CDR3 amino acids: CASSDQGADTGELFF. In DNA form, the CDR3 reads TGTGCCAGCAGTGATCAGGGGGCTGACACCGGGGAGCTGTTTTTT.